The 27 T cell receptor beta chains below come from one sample, sequenced in a study of regulatory T cells in long-lasting Graves disease. Arm-PCR of CDR3 regions and iRepertoire HTBI primers were used to build TCR beta libraries. Each CDR3 protein is one row after TCRdb ran MiXCR on the multiplex PCR reads. Among about 430,000 distinct CDR3 sequences listed, 15% were seen once. The sample's time point: newly diagnosed GD, antithyroid drugs for less than 3 months. After RNA was extracted from PBMCs, the TCR library was made from it. This sample also belongs to another study, concerning T cells in Graves' hyperthyroidism and ophthalmopathy.

Sequencing was performed on peripheral blood mononuclear cells (PBMCs), taken at new diagnosis, from a patient treated with antithyroid drugs. All receptors derive from a woman in her forties with Graves disease.

V usage is TRBV4-3 and J usage is TRBJ2-5; TRBD1 matches 9 bases. In germline, CDR1 is LGHNA, CDR2 YSLEER. The CDR3 sequence is 14 residues long. V was clipped by 1 base and J by 5 bases; unmatched bases: 2. CDR3: CASSQGGTGETQYF. DNA for the CDR3: TGCGCCAGCAGCCAAGGTGGGACAGGGGAGACCCAGTACTTC.

This clonotype was counted many times. The chain recombines TRBV28 with TRBJ2-5; D is undetermined. The CDR3 consists of 13 residues. Germline CDR1 and CDR2: MDHEN and SYDVKM. V dropped 3 bases and J dropped 0 bases, with 5 bases sitting between them. This chain's CDR3 is CASSFQHQETQYF. For the CDR3, the DNA is TGTGCCAGCAGTTTTCAACACCAAGAGACCCAGTACTTC.

The sample holds many counts of this clonotype. The chain is built from TRBV19 and TRBJ1-2, with 7 bases fitting TRBD1. V lost 6 bases and J lost 1; bases outside the gene matches: 5. Germline values: CDR1 LNHDA, CDR2 SQIVND (reference sequence). The CDR3 extends over 14 amino acids. In DNA form, the CDR3 reads TGTGCCAGTAGGCCGGGACAGATTAACTATGGCTACACCTTC. Translating gives CASRPGQINYGYTF.

As concerns this clonotype: One end of the junction does not line up with germline, which may come from a read error. The V call is TRBV7-8, the J call TRBJ2-5; D remains unclear. The CDR3 spans 14 residues. Germline V gives CDR1 SGHVS, CDR2 FQNEAQ. Here the CDR3 DNA reads TGCGCCAGCAGCCAACGGACGGACCAAGAGACCCAGTACTTC. It yields the protein CASSQRTDQETQYF. The full variable domain, completed using reference TRBV7-8 and TRBJ2-5, is GAGVSQSPRYKVAKRGQDVALRCDPISGHVSLFWYQQALGQGPEFLTYFQNEAQLDKSGLPSDRFFAERPEGSVSTLKIQRTQQEDSAVYLCASSQRTDQETQYFGPGTRLLVL.

The genes are TRBV6-4 and TRBJ1-5; D gene uncertain. Trimming removed 7 bases at V and 3 bases at J, with 19 bases between. Germline V lookup: CDR1 MRHNA, CDR2 SNTAGT. The CDR3 contains 16 residues. The chain's CDR3 is CASIQNGLWYNQPQHF. The CDR3 DNA sequence: TGTGCCAGCATCCAAAACGGACTGTGGTACAATCAGCCCCAGCATTTT.

The chain has TRBV7-9 and TRBJ2-1, with D tentatively TRBD1 or TRBD2 (5 bases each). The V gene's germline CDR1 is SEHNR and CDR2 FQNEAQ (reference sequence). V was pared by 3 bases and J by 10 bases, with 13 bases between. This CDR3 is built from 13 residues. In nucleotides, the CDR3 is TGTGCCAGCAGCTTTCACCGGGACGGAGAGCAGTTCTTC. Protein: CASSFHRDGEQFF.

The chain joins TRBV3-1 to TRBJ2-7; D perhaps matches TRBD2 (5 bases). In germline, CDR1 is LGHDT, CDR2 YNNKEL (reference sequence). The CDR3 spans 15 residues. Trimming took off 4 bases at V and 0 bases at J, with 13 bases between the two ends. CDR3 region: CASSPSGLSSYEQYF. DNA of the CDR3: TGTGCCAGCAGCCCATCAGGACTGAGCTCCTACGAGCAGTACTTC.

The chain has TRBV6-2 or TRBV6-3 and TRBJ1-4, with TRBD1 matching 7 bases. The CDR3 runs 17 residues. Germline trimming cut 4 bases from V and 4 bases from J; bases unmatched to any gene: 12. Per germline, CDR1 MNHEY and CDR2 SVGEGT. The CDR3 spells CASSSPGGRSSNEKLFF. As DNA, the CDR3 is TGTGCCAGCAGTTCCCCAGGGGGAAGGTCGAGTAATGAAAAACTGTTTTTT.

This clonotype appeared many times. The chain employs TRBV11-3 and TRBJ2-1; TRBD2 is a possible D gene (5 bases). The germline V gene has CDR1 SGHNT and CDR2 YENEEA. V was trimmed by 6 bases and J by 10 bases, leaving 13 bases between them. CDR3 length: 12 residues. In nucleotides, the CDR3 is TGTGCCAGCAGATTACATCCGGGAGAGCAGTTCTTC. Its translation: CASRLHPGEQFF.

The sample holds many counts of this clonotype. The chain carries TRBV19 and TRBJ2-7, with a possible D match to TRBD2 (6 bases). The CDR3 runs 15 residues. CDR1 is LNHDA, CDR2 SQIVND, per germline (reference sequence). Trimming removed 4 bases at V and 3 bases at J, with 16 bases between. The DNA for the CDR3 is TGTGCCAGTAGTAAGGGACTCCTGAGGGTCTACGAGCAGTACTTC. Translating it yields CASSKGLLRVYEQYF. The full variable domain, with the rest looked up from reference TRBV19 and TRBJ2-7, is DGGITQSPKYLFRKEGQNVTLSCEQNLNHDAMYWYRQDPGQGLRLIYYSQIVNDFQKGDIAEGYSVSREKKESFPLTVTSAQKNPTAFYLCASSKGLLRVYEQYFGPGTRLTVT.

This clonotype was seen at least ten times. The V gene is TRBV7-2, the J gene TRBJ1-2; D remains unclear. The germline V and J ends were trimmed by 5 bases and 4 bases, with 17 bases remaining between them. CDR1 and CDR2 (germline): SGHTA, FQGNSA. The length of the CDR3 is 15 residues. CDR3 protein: CASSPKRDGVYGYTF. The CDR3 DNA reads TGTGCCAGCAGCCCGAAACGAGACGGAGTCTATGGCTACACCTTC.

This clonotype was counted ten times or more. The junction shows a germline mismatch at one end, possibly a read error. J is TRBJ1-1 and V is TRBV2, with TRBD1 matching over 9 bases. The CDR3 loop spans 12 amino acids. Per germline, CDR1 SNHLY and CDR2 FYNNEI. Here the CDR3 reads CASTSDRGRFIF. The DNA for the CDR3 is TGTGCCAGCACCTCGGACAGGGGTCGCTTTATATTT.

Ten or more counts support this clonotype. The chain combines TRBV7-9 with TRBJ2-3, with TRBD2 identical over 9 bases. The ends lost 5 bases at V and 1 base at J; junction bases unmatched: 16. Germline V gene data show CDR1 as SEHNR and CDR2 as FQNEAQ (reference sequence). This CDR3 is 19 amino acids long. CDR3 coding DNA: TGTGCCAGCAGCCAGCTCGGGTCGCGGGAGGGCCTTGGCACAGATACGCAGTATTTT. This sequence encodes CASSQLGSREGLGTDTQYF. The full variable domain, in which reference TRBV7-9 and TRBJ2-3 provide the parts outside the CDR3, is DTGVSQNPRHKITKRGQNVTFRCDPISEHNRLYWYRQTLGQGPEFLTYFQNEAQLEKSRLLSDRFSAERPKGSFSTLEIQRTEQGDSAMYLCASSQLGSREGLGTDTQYFGPGTRLTVL.

As to this clonotype: A far larger clone differs by one base, so this is likely a read error. The chain has TRBV7-2 and TRBJ2-1, with TRBD1 matching 9 bases. V dropped 5 bases and J dropped 10; count of bases not matched to a gene: 15. CDR3 length equals 16 residues. CDR1 is SGHTA, CDR2 FQGNSA, per germline. The CDR3, as DNA: TGTGCCAGCAGCCCATTCGACAGGGGGATGACCTACGAGCAGTTCTTC. Its translation: CASSPFDRGMTYEQFF.

This clonotype showed up many times. The chain joins TRBV28 to TRBJ2-1, with TRBD2 matching 16 bases. This CDR3 is built from 14 residues. Germline CDR1 is MDHEN and CDR2 is SYDVKM. V lost 6 bases to trimming and J lost 8 bases; unmatched junction nucleotides: 1. CDR3: CASRGLAGGDEQFF. The CDR3 DNA is TGTGCCAGCAGGGGACTAGCGGGAGGGGATGAGCAGTTCTTC.

The table lists this clonotype with many counts. This chain connects TRBV30 to TRBJ1-2, with D possibly TRBD1 on 6 matching bases. V was pared by 2 bases and J by 4 bases, with 23 bases between. In germline, CDR1 is GTSNPN, CDR2 SVGIG (reference sequence). This CDR3 is 17 amino acids long. CDR3 nucleotides: TGTGCCTGGAGTCCACCCATCTTCGACGGACAGACCTATGGCTACACCTTC. It is translated as CAWSPPIFDGQTYGYTF.

This clonotype was observed a few times. The chain couples TRBV12-3 or TRBV12-4 to TRBJ2-2; D possibly corresponds to TRBD2 (6 bases). This CDR3 is built from 15 residues. V was trimmed by 3 bases and J by 1 base, leaving 9 bases between them. CDR3 residues: CASSFASENTGELFF. The DNA of the CDR3 is TGTGCCAGCAGTTTCGCTAGCGAGAACACCGGGGAGCTGTTTTTT.

Many counts were recorded for this clonotype. V gene TRBV19 combines with J gene TRBJ2-5; 12 nucleotides agree with TRBD2. This CDR3 contains 15 residues. The V gene's germline CDR1 is LNHDA and CDR2 SQIVND (reference sequence). V was clipped by 4 bases and J by 4 bases; unmatched bases: 4. In nucleotides, the CDR3 is TGTGCCAGTAGTAGGACTAGCGGGACTCGAGAGACCCAGTACTTC. Translated: CASSRTSGTRETQYF.

This clonotype was counted only a few times. The V and J genes are TRBV7-3 and TRBJ2-5; D may correspond to TRBD1 or TRBD2 (5 bases each). The CDR3 contains 15 residues. The V end was cut by 2 bases, the J end by 5 bases, with 15 bases between. Looked up from germline, CDR1 is SGHTA and CDR2 is FQGTGA. The CDR3 region is CASSLGYGAEETQYF. As DNA, the CDR3 is TGTGCCAGCAGCTTAGGATACGGGGCGGAGGAGACCCAGTACTTC.

In this sample, this clonotype turned up a few times. The chain's CDR3 is CASSQERDLFYEQYF. The DNA for the CDR3 is TGTGCCAGCAGCCAAGAAAGGGACCTCTTCTACGAGCAGTACTTC. This rearrangement joins TRBV4-2 to TRBJ2-7; the D gene could be TRBD1 or TRBD2 (5 bases each). Trimming took off 0 bases at V and 3 bases at J, with 12 bases between the two ends. In germline, CDR1 is LGHNA, CDR2 YNFKEQ. This CDR3 has 15 residues.

The table lists this clonotype with a few counts. The chain links TRBV6-2 or TRBV6-3 to TRBJ1-2; 7 positions match TRBD1. The V and J ends lost 6 bases and 7 bases, in that order; junction bases with no gene match: 8. Germline V gene data show CDR1 as MNHEY and CDR2 as SVGEGT. The CDR3 runs 13 residues. CDR3 coding DNA: TGTGCCAGCAGCGAAACAGGGGAGTCTGGCTACACCTTC. Translated: CASSETGESGYTF.

In its sample, this clonotype was seen many times. This sequence joins TRBV4-1 and TRBJ2-3; D is unresolved. From germline, CDR1 is MGHRA and CDR2 YSYEKL. The CDR3 runs to 12 residues. V was shortened by 0 bases and J by 5 bases, with 3 bases between the two germline ends. CDR3: CASSQEGDTQYF. CDR3 bases: TGCGCCAGCAGCCAAGAAGGAGATACGCAGTATTTT.

This clonotype was seen many times. This chain joins TRBV7-9 and TRBJ2-7, with 7 bases lining up with TRBD2. The CDR3 is 14 residues long. Germline-derived CDR1 and CDR2 are SEHNR and FQNEAQ (reference sequence). V shed 4 bases, J shed 0 bases, and the junction held 3 bases outside the gene matches. CDR3 sequence reads: CASSWDYRSYEQYF. The CDR3 DNA follows: TGTGCCAGCAGCTGGGACTACCGCTCCTACGAGCAGTACTTC.

This clonotype has at least ten counts. This chain joins TRBV7-8 and TRBJ2-1, with 7 nucleotides matching TRBD1. V lost 3 bases and J lost 3; bases outside the gene matches: 8. The CDR3 totals 16 residues. Germline CDR1 and CDR2: SGHVS and FQNEAQ. The DNA of the CDR3 is TGTGCCAGCAGCTTCCTGGTTGGACAGGACTACAATGAGCAGTTCTTC. Amino acid sequence: CASSFLVGQDYNEQFF.

The chain joins TRBV5-4 to TRBJ2-3; TRBD2 aligns across 7 bases. The germline CDR1 and CDR2 sequences are SGHNT and YYREEE (reference sequence). The CDR3 spans 16 residues. Losses at the gene ends were 2 bases for V and 3 bases for J; bases not matched to a gene: 9. The CDR3 coding sequence is TGTGCCAGCAGCTTCGGACTAGGAGGGGCTACAGATACGCAGTATTTT. The encoded protein is CASSFGLGGATDTQYF.

This clonotype was observed many times. The chain uses TRBV19 and TRBJ2-7; maybe TRBD2 (5 bases). CDR1 is LNHDA and CDR2 is SQIVND in the germline V gene (reference sequence). The CDR3 consists of 13 residues. Trimming took off 10 bases at V and 3 bases at J, with 16 bases between the two ends. The CDR3 sequence is CATAPDLRYEQYF. CDR3 bases: TGTGCCACCGCCCCGGACTTACGCTACGAGCAGTACTTC.

The rearrangement joins TRBV5-1 to TRBJ2-2; TRBD2 matches 7 bases. This CDR3 is built from 16 residues. Looked up from germline, CDR1 is SGHRS and CDR2 is YFSETQ. Trimming removed 2 bases from V and 0 bases from J; junction bases left unmatched: 4. The CDR3 loop is CASSFGGLSNTGELFF. In nucleotides, the CDR3 is TGCGCCAGCAGCTTCGGGGGACTATCGAACACCGGGGAGCTGTTTTTT.